This T cell receptor beta chain emerged from a study of blood T cell repertoires in COVID-19. Study information: Material from acute and convalescent COVID-19 was sourced from the United States, Italy and Spain. The cDNA or gDNA used as material had been derived from T cells, B-cell-depleted T cells, or PBMCs.

CDR1 and CDR2 from the germline V gene are SNHLY and FYNNEI. CDR3 size: 14 residues. V was pared by 2 bases and J by 6 bases, with 4 bases of the junction left unmatched. Methods used by the authors: Reference gene primer amplification gave estimated nucleated cell counts. Assay used: immunoSEQ multiplex PCR; TCRdb lists only in-frame clones, some missing. V, J and clone size were drawn from that table, and D and trimming were deduced from the DNA. The table has tens of thousands of clones, roughly 86% seen once. V is TRBV2 and J is TRBJ2-7; 10 bases agree with TRBD2. Sequenced input: peripheral blood. The TCR sequence derives from a woman aged 45-65 years with active or convalescent COVID-19. CDR3 protein: CASSETSGIPEQYF. CDR3 in DNA: TGTGCCAGCAGTGAAACTAGCGGGATACCCGAGCAGTACTTC.